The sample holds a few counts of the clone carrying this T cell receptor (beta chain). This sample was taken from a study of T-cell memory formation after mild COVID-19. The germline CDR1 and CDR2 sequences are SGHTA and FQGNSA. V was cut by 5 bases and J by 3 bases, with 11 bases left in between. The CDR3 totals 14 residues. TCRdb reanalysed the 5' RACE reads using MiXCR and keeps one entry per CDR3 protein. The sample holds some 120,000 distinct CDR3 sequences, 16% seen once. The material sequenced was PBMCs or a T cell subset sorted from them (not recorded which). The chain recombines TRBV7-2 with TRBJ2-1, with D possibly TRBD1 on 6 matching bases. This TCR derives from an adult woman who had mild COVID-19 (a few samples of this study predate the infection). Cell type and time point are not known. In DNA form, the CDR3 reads TGTGCCAGCAGCCGAGGGGGTGGCTACAATGAGCAGTTCTTC. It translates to CASSRGGGYNEQFF.